The 15 T cell receptor beta chains given below trace back to one sample, sequenced in a study of blood T cell repertoires in COVID-19. Sequenced by immunoSEQ multiplex PCR; TCRdb stores in-frame clones only, minus some. The sample has 250,000 to 300,000 clones, roughly nine tenths seen once. The sample consisted of PBMCs or T cells enriched from blood (not recorded which). The source of these receptors is a human donor in a cohort exposed to, infected with or recovered from COVID-19 (not recorded which). The donor label of this sample is uncertain.

The rearrangement links TRBV10-2 to TRBJ2-3; TRBD2 matches 10 bases. CDR1 and CDR2 from the germline V gene are WSHSY and SAAADI. CDR3 size: 17 residues. The V and J ends lost 0 bases and 2 bases, in that order; junction bases with no gene match: 5. CDR3 nucleotide sequence: TGCGCCAGCAGTGAGTCGACCAGCGGGGGGGCCACAGATACGCAGTATTTT. Protein sequence: CASSESTSGGATDTQYF.

V usage is TRBV2 and J usage is TRBJ2-1, with TRBD2 identical over 10 bases. This CDR3 spans 16 amino acids. Losses at the gene ends were 8 bases for V and 0 bases for J; bases not matched to a gene: 7. Per germline, CDR1 SNHLY and CDR2 FYNNEI. The CDR3 DNA reads as TGTGCCAGCCATCCCGGACTAGCGGTCTCCTACAATGAGCAGTTCTTC. Amino acid sequence: CASHPGLAVSYNEQFF.

A few counts support this clone. The V and J genes are TRBV6-5 and TRBJ1-2, with D perhaps matching TRBD1 (6 bases). The germline V gene has CDR1 MNHEY and CDR2 SVGAGI. V was pared by 6 bases and J by 7 bases, with 9 bases between. The length of the CDR3 is 11 residues. The CDR3 is CASSTGFGYTF. The CDR3 coding sequence is TGTGCCAGCAGCACAGGGTTTGGCTACACCTTC.

The CDR3 loop is CASSQGGGYGYTF. CDR3 DNA: TGTGCCAGCAGCCAAGGAGGGGGCTATGGCTACACCTTC. The J gene is TRBJ1-2, the V gene TRBV4-2, with a weak D call TRBD1 (6 bases). Germline V CDR1 and CDR2: LGHNA, YNFKEQ. Deletions cut 1 base from V and 4 bases from J, with 7 bases between. This CDR3 is built from 13 residues.

The V and J genes are TRBV5-1 and TRBJ2-6; the D is unclear. The CDR3 covers 16 residues. Deletions cut 3 bases from V and 0 bases from J, with 10 bases between. CDR1 SGHRS and CDR2 YFSETQ come from the germline V gene. The CDR3 region is CASSWAEGSGANVLTF. The CDR3, as DNA: TGCGCCAGCAGCTGGGCCGAAGGCTCTGGGGCCAACGTCCTGACTTTC.

This clone was seen more than once but under ten times. The chain has TRBV6-5 and TRBJ2-7, with TRBD1 identical over 12 bases. Germline CDR1 MNHEY, CDR2 SVGAGI. The CDR3 has 13 amino acids. Trimming took 6 bases from V and 7 from J; bases not matched to a gene: 4. The CDR3 region has the DNA TGTGCCAGCAGGGGACAGGGGGCGCGGGAGCAGTACTTC. This sequence encodes CASRGQGAREQYF.

V usage is TRBV10-3 and J usage is TRBJ1-3; 9 bases are a match to TRBD1. The CDR3 is 14 residues long. The germline V gene encodes CDR1 ENHRY and CDR2 SYGVKD. The J segment lost 7 bases and the V segment lost 2 bases, leaving 3 bases of the junction unmatched. DNA of the CDR3: TGTGCCATCAGTGAGCCGGACAGGGGTAACACCATATATTTT. It translates to CAISEPDRGNTIYF.

The rearrangement links TRBV5-1 to TRBJ2-5; 11 nucleotides match TRBD2. Germline values: CDR1 SGHRS, CDR2 YFSETQ. With V trimmed by 3 bases and J by 4 bases, 5 bases remained unmatched. The CDR3 consists of 15 residues. The CDR3 loop reads CASSSTSGGPETQYF. CDR3 sequence (DNA): TGCGCCAGCAGCTCAACTAGCGGGGGTCCAGAGACCCAGTACTTC.

The chain carries TRBV3-1 (or the pseudogene TRBV3-2) and TRBJ1-2; D is unclear. V was clipped by 2 bases and J by 3 bases, with 10 bases between them. The CDR3 spans 14 residues. Germline loops: CDR1 LGHDT, CDR2 YNNKEL (reference sequence). The CDR3 sequence: CASSQSSGYYGYTF. Written as DNA, the CDR3 is TGTGCCAGCAGCCAATCCTCAGGCTACTATGGCTACACCTTC.

The CDR3 sequence is CASRESIYGYTF. The CDR3 DNA is TGTGCCAGTAGAGAGTCGATCTATGGCTACACCTTC. The chain combines TRBV19 with TRBJ1-2; D gene unclear. Germline CDR1 LNHDA, CDR2 SQIVND (reference sequence). V lost 6 bases, J lost 4 bases, and 9 bases lay in between. The CDR3 is 12 residues long.

Note on this clone: This same CDR3 is encoded by further DNA sequences in the sample. V usage is TRBV9 and J usage is TRBJ1-3; 9 nucleotides agree with TRBD1. The CDR3 covers 15 residues. Trimming cost V 3 bases and J 4 bases; bases outside gene matches: 5. Germline CDR1 reads SGDLS; CDR2 reads YYNGEE. CDR3 coding DNA: TGTGCCAGCAGCGGGGGACAGGGAACAGGAAACACCATATATTTT. Amino acids: CASSGGQGTGNTIYF.

The genes are TRBV19 and TRBJ1-5; the match to TRBD1 covers 10 bases. CDR1 LNHDA and CDR2 SQIVND come from the germline V gene (reference sequence). V shed 5 bases and J 10 bases; nucleotides not matched to a gene: 5. The CDR3 length is 13 residues. In DNA, the CDR3 is TGTGCCAGTAGTTCGGACAGGGGGGGTCCCCAGCATTTT. It specifies CASSSDRGGPQHF. The whole variable domain, remainder taken from reference TRBV19 and TRBJ1-5, is DGGITQSPKYLFRKEGQNVTLSCEQNLNHDAMYWYRQDPGQGLRLIYYSQIVNDFQKGDIAEGYSVSREKKESFPLTVTSAQKNPTAFYLCASSSDRGGPQHFGDGTRLSIL.

V is TRBV4-1 and J is TRBJ2-2; 10 nucleotides agree with TRBD2. Germline trimming cut 1 base from V and 2 bases from J; bases unmatched to any gene: 13. The CDR3 is 20 amino acids. CDR1 is MGHRA and CDR2 is YSYEKL in the germline V gene. The CDR3 loop is CASSQGRLAGAMLNTGELFF. CDR3 coding DNA: TGCGCCAGCAGCCAAGGCCGGCTAGCGGGGGCCATGCTAAACACCGGGGAGCTGTTTTTT.

V gene TRBV6-6 combines with J gene TRBJ2-7, with D perhaps TRBD2 (5 bases). Germline loops: CDR1 MNHNY, CDR2 SVGAGI (reference sequence). The CDR3 spans 14 residues. The ends were cut back, 2 bases at V and 7 bases at J, with 15 bases in the middle. The CDR3 DNA sequence: TGTGCCAGCAGTTACGGAGGCAGAATGAGGGAGCAGTACTTC. This encodes CASSYGGRMREQYF.

The rearrangement joins TRBV7-6 to TRBJ2-7; D ambiguous. V lost 1 base and J lost 6, with 13 bases in between. Germline values: CDR1 SGHVS, CDR2 FNYEAQ. The CDR3 contains 14 residues. For the CDR3, the DNA is TGTGCCAGCAGCTTAGACAGTAACCCCCTCGAGCAGTACTTC. Translated, it gives CASSLDSNPLEQYF.